This T cell receptor beta chain was found in a study of Ad26.COV2.S vaccination and SARS-CoV-2 variants. Overall study context: Once or twice, 56 days apart, Ad26.COV2.S was delivered intramuscularly.

The treatment is: over 15 received Ad26.COV2.S at low or high dose, single or two shots; several received placebo; per-sample allocation not given. Collection of the samples took place on day 63 after the first injection of vaccine or placebo. Clones were read by immunoSEQ multiplex PCR, and TCRdb kept only the in-frame ones, dropping some. The sample has roughly 400,000 clones; 80% to 95% are singletons. This receptor was obtained from a person aged 18-60 years who received the Ad26.COV2.S COVID-19 vaccine or a placebo. Sequencing was performed on peripheral blood, taken in a trial of Ad26.COV2.S vaccine versus placebo.

CDR3 DNA sequence: TGTGCCAGCTCACCGGAACTTGCCCGGAATGAGCAGTTCTTC. Translated: CASSPELARNEQFF. The chain recombines TRBV18 with TRBJ2-1; D ambiguous. Germline V lookup: CDR1 KGHSH, CDR2 LQKENI. V lost 3 bases and J lost 7, with 13 bases in between. The CDR3 runs to 14 residues.